This T cell receptor (beta chain) was captured in a study of chemoradiotherapy in HPV16-positive cancers. The study, taken as a whole, reports: Candidate HPV-specific clones and E7-related TCR motifs grew in tumor during treatment.

Trimming pared 0 bases from V and 10 bases from J, leaving 4 bases between. This CDR3 comprises 12 residues. CDR1 and CDR2 from the germline V gene are SGHAT and FQNNGV. Only in-frame clones appear in the TCRdb table, and some are missing; sequencing was by immunoSEQ multiplex PCR. Among fewer than 20,000 clones listed, approximately 90% were seen once. To note about this clone: Its antigen is not identified.

The source material was blood, sampled from a patient who underwent chemoradiotherapy. The V call is TRBV11-2, the J call TRBJ1-6, with D uncertain. This clonotype originated in a human donor with HPV-associated anogenital cancer. In DNA, the CDR3 is TGTGCCAGCAGCTTAGAAAGGTCACCCCTCCACTTT. Its translation is CASSLERSPLHF.